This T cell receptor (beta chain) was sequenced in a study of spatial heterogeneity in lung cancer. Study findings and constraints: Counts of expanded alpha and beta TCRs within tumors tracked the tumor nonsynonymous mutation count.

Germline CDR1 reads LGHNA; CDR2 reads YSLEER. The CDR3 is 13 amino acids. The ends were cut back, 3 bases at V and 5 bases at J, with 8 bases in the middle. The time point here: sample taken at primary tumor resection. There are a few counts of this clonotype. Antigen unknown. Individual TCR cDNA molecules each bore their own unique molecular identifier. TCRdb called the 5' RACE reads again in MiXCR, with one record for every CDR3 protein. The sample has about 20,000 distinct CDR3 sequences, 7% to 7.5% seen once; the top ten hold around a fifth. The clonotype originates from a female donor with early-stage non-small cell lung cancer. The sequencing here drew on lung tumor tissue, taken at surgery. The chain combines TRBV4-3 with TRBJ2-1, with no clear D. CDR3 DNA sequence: TGCGCCAGCAGCCATATTGGGAACAATGAGCAGTTCTTC. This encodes CASSHIGNNEQFF.